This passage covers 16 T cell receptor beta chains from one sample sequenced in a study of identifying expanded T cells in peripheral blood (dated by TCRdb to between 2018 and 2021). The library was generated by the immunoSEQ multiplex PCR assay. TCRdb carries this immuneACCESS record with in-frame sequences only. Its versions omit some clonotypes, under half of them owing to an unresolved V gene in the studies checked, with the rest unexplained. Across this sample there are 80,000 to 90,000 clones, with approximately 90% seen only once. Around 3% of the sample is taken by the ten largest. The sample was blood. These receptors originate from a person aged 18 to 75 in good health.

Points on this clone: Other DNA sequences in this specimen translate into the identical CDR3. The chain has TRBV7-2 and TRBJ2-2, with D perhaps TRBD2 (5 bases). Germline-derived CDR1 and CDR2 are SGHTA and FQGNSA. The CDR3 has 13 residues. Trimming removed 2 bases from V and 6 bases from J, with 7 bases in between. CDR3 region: CASSLLGAGELFF. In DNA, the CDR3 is TGTGCCAGCAGCTTACTGGGAGCCGGGGAGCTGTTTTTT. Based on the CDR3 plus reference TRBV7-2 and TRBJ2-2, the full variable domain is GAGVSQSPSNKVTEKGKDVELRCDPISGHTALYWYRQSLGQGLEFLIYFQGNSAPDKSGLPSDRFSAERTGGSVSTLTIQRTQQEDSAVYLCASSLLGAGELFFGEGSRLTVL.

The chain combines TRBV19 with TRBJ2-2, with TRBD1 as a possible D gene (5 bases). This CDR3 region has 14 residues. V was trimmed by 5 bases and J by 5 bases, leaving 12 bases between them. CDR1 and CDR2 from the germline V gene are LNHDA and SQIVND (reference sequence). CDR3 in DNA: TGTGCCAGTAGTCGCACCAGGGTGACCGGGGAGCTGTTTTTT. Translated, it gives CASSRTRVTGELFF.

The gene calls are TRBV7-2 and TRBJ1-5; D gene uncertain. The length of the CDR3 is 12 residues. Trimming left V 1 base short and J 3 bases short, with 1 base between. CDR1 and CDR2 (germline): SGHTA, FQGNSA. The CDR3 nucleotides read TGTGCCAGCAGCTTAGACAATCAGCCCCAGCATTTT. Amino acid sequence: CASSLDNQPQHF. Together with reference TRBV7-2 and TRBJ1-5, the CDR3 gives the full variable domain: GAGVSQSPSNKVTEKGKDVELRCDPISGHTALYWYRQSLGQGLEFLIYFQGNSAPDKSGLPSDRFSAERTGGSVSTLTIQRTQQEDSAVYLCASSLDNQPQHFGDGTRLSIL.

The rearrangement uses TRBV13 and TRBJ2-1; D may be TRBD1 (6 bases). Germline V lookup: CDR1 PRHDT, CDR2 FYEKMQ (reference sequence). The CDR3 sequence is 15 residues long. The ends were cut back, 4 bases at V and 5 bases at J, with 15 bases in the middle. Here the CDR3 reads CASSSIGQLDNEQFF. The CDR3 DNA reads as TGTGCCAGCAGCTCGATCGGACAGTTGGACAATGAGCAGTTCTTC. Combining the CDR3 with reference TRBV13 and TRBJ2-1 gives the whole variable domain AAGVIQSPRHLIKEKRETATLKCYPIPRHDTVYWYQQGPGQDPQFLISFYEKMQSDKGSIPDRFSAQQFSDYHSELNMSSLELGDSALYFCASSSIGQLDNEQFFGPGTRLTVL.

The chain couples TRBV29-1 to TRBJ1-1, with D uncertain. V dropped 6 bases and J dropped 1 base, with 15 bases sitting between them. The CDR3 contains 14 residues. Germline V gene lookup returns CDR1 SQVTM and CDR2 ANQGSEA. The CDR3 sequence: CSVLKNLGNTEAFF. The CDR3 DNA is TGCAGCGTCCTGAAAAATTTGGGGAACACTGAAGCTTTCTTT.

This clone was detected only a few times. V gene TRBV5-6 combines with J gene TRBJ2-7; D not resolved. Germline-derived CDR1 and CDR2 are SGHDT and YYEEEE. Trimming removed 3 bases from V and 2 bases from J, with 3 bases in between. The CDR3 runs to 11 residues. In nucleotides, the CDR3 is TGTGCCAGCAGCTGGGCCTACGAGCAGTACTTC. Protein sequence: CASSWAYEQYF.

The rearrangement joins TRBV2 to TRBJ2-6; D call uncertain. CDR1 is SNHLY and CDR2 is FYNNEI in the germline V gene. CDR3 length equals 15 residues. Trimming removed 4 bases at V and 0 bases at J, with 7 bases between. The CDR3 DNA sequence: TGTGCCAGCAGTGTATCAGGCTCTGGGGCCAACGTCCTGACTTTC. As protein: CASSVSGSGANVLTF. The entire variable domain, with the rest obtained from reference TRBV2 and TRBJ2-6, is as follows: EPEVTQTPSHQVTQMGQEVILRCVPISNHLYFYWYRQILGQKVEFLVSFYNNEISEKSEIFDDQFSVERPDGSNFTLKIRSTKLEDSAMYFCASSVSGSGANVLTFGAGSRLTVL.

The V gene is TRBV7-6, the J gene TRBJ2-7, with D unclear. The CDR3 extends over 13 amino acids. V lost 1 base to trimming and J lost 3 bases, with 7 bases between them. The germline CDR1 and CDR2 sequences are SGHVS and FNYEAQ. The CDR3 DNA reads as TGTGCCAGCAGCTTAGGGGCAGGCTACGAGCAGTACTTC. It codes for CASSLGAGYEQYF.

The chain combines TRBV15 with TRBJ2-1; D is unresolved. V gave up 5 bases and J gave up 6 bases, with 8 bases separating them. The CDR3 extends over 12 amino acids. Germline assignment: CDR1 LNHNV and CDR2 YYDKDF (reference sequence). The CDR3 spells CATSPRANEQFF. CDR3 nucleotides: TGTGCCACCAGCCCCCGGGCCAATGAGCAGTTCTTC.

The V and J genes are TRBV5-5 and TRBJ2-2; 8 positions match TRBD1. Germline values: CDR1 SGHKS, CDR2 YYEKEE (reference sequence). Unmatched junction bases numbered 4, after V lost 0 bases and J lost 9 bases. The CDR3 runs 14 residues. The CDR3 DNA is TGTGCCAGCAGCTTGGGACAGGGGTTTTGGGAGCTGTTTTTT. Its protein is CASSLGQGFWELFF.

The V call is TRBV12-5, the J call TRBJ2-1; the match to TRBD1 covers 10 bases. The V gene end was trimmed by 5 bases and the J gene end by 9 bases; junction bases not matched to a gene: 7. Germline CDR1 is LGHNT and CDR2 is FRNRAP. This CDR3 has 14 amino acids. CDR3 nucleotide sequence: TGTGCTAGTGGTCTGGGGACAGGGGATAGTGAGCAGTTCTTC. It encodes CASGLGTGDSEQFF.

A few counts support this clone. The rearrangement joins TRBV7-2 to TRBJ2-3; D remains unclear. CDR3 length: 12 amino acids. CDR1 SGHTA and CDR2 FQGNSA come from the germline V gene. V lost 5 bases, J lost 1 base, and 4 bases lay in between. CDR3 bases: TGTGCCAGCAGCCACGGCACAGATACGCAGTATTTT. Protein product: CASSHGTDTQYF.

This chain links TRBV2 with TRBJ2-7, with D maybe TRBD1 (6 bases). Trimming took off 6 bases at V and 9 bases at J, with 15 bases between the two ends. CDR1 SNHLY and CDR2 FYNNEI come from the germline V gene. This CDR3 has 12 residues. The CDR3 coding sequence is TGTGCCAGCAGAGGACGGGACATGGTGCAGTACTTC. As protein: CASRGRDMVQYF.

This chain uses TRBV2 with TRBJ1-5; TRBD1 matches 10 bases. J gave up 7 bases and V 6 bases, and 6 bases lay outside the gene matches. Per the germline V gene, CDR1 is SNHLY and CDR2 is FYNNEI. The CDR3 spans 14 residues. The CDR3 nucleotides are TGTGCCAGCAGGGAGGACAGGGGGGGACAGCCCCAGCATTTT. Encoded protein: CASREDRGGQPQHF.

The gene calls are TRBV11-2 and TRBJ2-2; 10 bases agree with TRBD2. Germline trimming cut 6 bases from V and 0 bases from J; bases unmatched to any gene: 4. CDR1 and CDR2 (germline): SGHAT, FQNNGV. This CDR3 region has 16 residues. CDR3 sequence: CASRISGGTNTGELFF. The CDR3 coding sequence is TGTGCCAGCAGGATTAGCGGGGGGACGAACACCGGGGAGCTGTTTTTT.

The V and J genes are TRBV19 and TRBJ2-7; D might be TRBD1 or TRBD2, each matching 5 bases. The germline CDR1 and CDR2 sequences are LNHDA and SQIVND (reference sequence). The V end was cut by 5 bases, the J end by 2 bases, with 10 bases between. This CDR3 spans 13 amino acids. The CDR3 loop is CASSRLGAYEQYF. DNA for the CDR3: TGTGCCAGTAGTCGGTTGGGGGCCTACGAGCAGTACTTC.